What follows are 19 T cell receptor beta chains derived from one specimen sequenced in a study of T-cell reconstitution after alpha-beta-depleted transplantation in children (dated by TCRdb to 2016 to 2017). This specimen's treatment or condition label, per the study, means: allogeneic hematopoietic cell transplantation with graft depleted of TCRalphabeta T cells and CD19 B cells. Libraries were prepared through PCR. This sample was sequenced with an Illumina HiSeq 2500. To normalize quantification of the TCRbeta repertoire, the TCR libraries were built with molecular barcoding that relied on unique molecular identifiers. TCRdb reran the public reads through fastp at Q25 and MiXCR, keeping productive beta chains. Identical CDR3 proteins give one entry, which carries the most common genes and DNA. The sample table records 700,000 to 950,000 distinct CDR3 sequences; 16% of these occur just once. The ten largest clones represent about 5% of the sample.

Sequenced material: PBMCs, mostly from graft donor cells, taken 360 days after TCRalphabeta/CD19-depleted stem cell transplant. These receptors were taken from a male patient younger than 18 who had a stem cell transplant for acute lymphoblastic leukemia, so the T cells may come from the graft donor.

This clonotype has ten or more counts. This chain uses TRBV4-1 with TRBJ2-7; 7 positions agree with TRBD1. This CDR3 spans 13 amino acids. Germline CDR1 reads MGHRA; CDR2 reads YSYEKL. The trim removed 0 bases at V and 7 bases at J, leaving 3 bases unmatched. CDR3 DNA: TGCGCCAGCAGCCAAGAAGGGGGCAGGGAGCAGTACTTC. Protein: CASSQEGGREQYF.

V usage is TRBV25-1 and J usage is TRBJ2-5, with D unresolved. V was cut by 5 bases and J by 1 base, with 11 bases left in between. The V gene's germline CDR1 is MGHDK and CDR2 SYGVNS. The CDR3 contains 14 residues. The CDR3: CASSKQWPQETQYF. The CDR3 region has the DNA TGTGCCAGCAGTAAACAGTGGCCCCAAGAGACCCAGTACTTC.

The chain links TRBV5-1 to TRBJ2-3; possible D gene TRBD1, 6 bases. Between the trimmed V and J ends, which lost 4 bases and 1 base, there was a span of 13 bases. Germline CDR1 is SGHRS and CDR2 is YFSETQ. CDR3 length: 15 amino acids. CDR3 amino acids: CASSPPDRGTDTQYF. DNA for the CDR3: TGCGCCAGCAGCCCTCCGGACAGAGGCACAGATACGCAGTATTTT.

This clonotype was seen just once. This may come from a read error, since a much larger clone is one base off. The genes are TRBV7-8 and TRBJ2-7; the match to TRBD1 covers 7 bases. The CDR3 length is 14 residues. Germline loops: CDR1 SGHVS, CDR2 FQNEAQ. The CDR3 region is CASSKWDSLGEHYF. The CDR3 bases are TGTGCCAGCAGCAAGTGGGACAGCCTTGGCGAGCACTACTTC.

J is TRBJ2-7 and V is TRBV12-3 or TRBV12-4; 7 nucleotides line up with TRBD1. The V and J ends lost 1 base and 4 bases, in that order; junction bases with no gene match: 4. This CDR3 comprises 14 residues. The DNA for the CDR3 is TGTGCCAGCAGTTTAGAGACAGGGATGTACGAGCAGTACTTC. This codes for CASSLETGMYEQYF.

The CDR3 sequence: CASSLQAGVADTQYF. CDR3 DNA sequence: TGTGCCAGCAGTTTACAAGCGGGAGTTGCAGATACGCAGTATTTT. This chain connects TRBV27 to TRBJ2-3; TRBD2 matches 8 bases. J gave up 4 bases and V 2 bases, and 5 bases lay outside the gene matches. CDR3 size: 15 residues. CDR1 and CDR2 from the germline V gene are MNHEY and SMNVEV (reference sequence).

This clonotype was observed a few times. This chain joins TRBV7-9 and TRBJ1-1, with D possibly TRBD1 on 6 matching bases. Germline-derived CDR1 and CDR2 are SEHNR and FQNEAQ (reference sequence). Trimming cost V 1 base and J 6 bases, with 12 bases left between them. The CDR3 runs to 14 residues. The CDR3 region has the DNA TGTGCCAGCAGCTTAGAACAGGGCTTCGCTGAAGCTTTCTTT. Its translation is CASSLEQGFAEAFF. Filled out from reference TRBV7-9 and TRBJ1-1, the complete variable domain reads DTGVSQNPRHKITKRGQNVTFRCDPISEHNRLYWYRQTLGQGPEFLTYFQNEAQLEKSRLLSDRFSAERPKGSFSTLEIQRTEQGDSAMYLCASSLEQGFAEAFFGQGTRLTVV.

This clonotype was seen more than once but under ten times. The chain employs TRBV5-1 and TRBJ2-1; TRBD2 matches at 9 bases. Germline V gene lookup returns CDR1 SGHRS and CDR2 YFSETQ. The ends lost 3 bases at V and 0 bases at J; junction bases unmatched: 16. This CDR3 contains 20 residues. The CDR3 nucleotides are TGCGCCAGCAGCTCCCCCAGCGGGAGGTCCCTTCTTAGCTCCTACAATGAGCAGTTCTTC. Translation gives CASSSPSGRSLLSSYNEQFF.

The genes are TRBV5-1 and TRBJ2-7; TRBD1 matches 7 bases. Trimming cost V 3 bases and J 1 base; bases outside gene matches: 7. The CDR3 consists of 15 residues. Germline V gives CDR1 SGHRS, CDR2 YFSETQ. The CDR3 loop reads CASSSRRGQSYEQYF. CDR3 bases: TGCGCCAGCAGCTCCCGAAGGGGGCAGTCCTACGAGCAGTACTTC.

This rearrangement joins TRBV29-1 to TRBJ2-5; D is possibly TRBD1 or TRBD2 (5 bases each). Germline assignment: CDR1 SQVTM and CDR2 ANQGSEA. The CDR3 covers 14 residues. Trimming left V 1 base short and J 5 bases short, with 14 bases between. The CDR3 spells CSVEVKGWRETQYF. The CDR3 coding sequence is TGCAGCGTTGAAGTGAAGGGGTGGAGGGAGACCCAGTACTTC.

This clonotype turned up a few times. This chain uses TRBV30 with TRBJ2-7; 10 nucleotides align to TRBD2. CDR1 is GTSNPN, CDR2 SVGIG, per germline (reference sequence). After removal of 5 bases from V and 1 base from J, the junction contained 5 bases not matched to a gene. This CDR3 is built from 14 residues. The chain's CDR3 is CAWGRTSGSYEQYF. The CDR3 coding sequence is TGTGCCTGGGGGAGGACTAGCGGATCCTACGAGCAGTACTTC.

This clonotype occurred a few times. J is TRBJ2-1 and V is TRBV5-1, with TRBD2 as a possible D gene (6 bases). CDR1 and CDR2 (germline): SGHRS, YFSETQ. This CDR3 has 15 amino acids. With 2 bases removed from V and 5 bases from J, the gap between germline ends came to 14 bases. CDR3 in amino acids: CASSFRASANNEQFF. The CDR3 DNA is TGCGCCAGCAGCTTCAGGGCTAGCGCTAACAATGAGCAGTTCTTC.

This chain joins TRBV6-5 and TRBJ1-2; D may be TRBD1 (5 bases). CDR3 length: 15 residues. The germline gives CDR1 MNHEY, CDR2 SVGAGI. Trimming shortened V by 2 bases and J by 4 bases, and 14 bases separated the two germline ends. The CDR3 region has the DNA TGTGCCAGCAGTTACGTGAGGGACTTAGGCTATGGCTACACCTTC. Translation: CASSYVRDLGYGYTF.

This chain links TRBV3-1 with TRBJ2-7; 7 bases agree with TRBD1. Germline lookup yields CDR1 LGHDT and CDR2 YNNKEL (reference sequence). The CDR3 length is 14 residues. Losses at the gene ends were 2 bases for V and 2 bases for J; bases not matched to a gene: 3. CDR3 nucleotide sequence: TGTGCCAGCAGCCAAAGACAGGGAACCTACGAGCAGTACTTC. It specifies CASSQRQGTYEQYF.

This clonotype occurred many times. The chain couples TRBV12-3 or TRBV12-4 to TRBJ1-6; a possible D gene is TRBD1 (5 bases). The CDR3 runs 15 residues. With 3 bases removed from V and 7 bases from J, the gap between germline ends came to 13 bases. The CDR3 reads CASSFRDPVNSPLHF. CDR3 coding DNA: TGTGCCAGCAGTTTCCGGGACCCCGTCAATTCACCCCTCCACTTT.

This clonotype was counted a few times. The rearrangement uses TRBV29-1 and TRBJ2-7, with D perhaps matching TRBD2 (5 bases). CDR1 SQVTM and CDR2 ANQGSEA come from the germline V gene. V was clipped by 6 bases and J by 0 bases, with 18 bases between them. CDR3 size: 15 residues. CDR3 nucleotides: TGCAGCGTCATCTTCTCCGGGAAGGGCTCCTACGAGCAGTACTTC. Translated, it gives CSVIFSGKGSYEQYF.

This clonotype was counted a few times. J is TRBJ1-2 and V is TRBV27, with 10 bases lining up with TRBD1. The CDR3 contains 15 residues. The germline V gene has CDR1 MNHEY and CDR2 SMNVEV (reference sequence). V lost 5 bases to trimming and J lost 5 bases; unmatched junction nucleotides: 8. CDR3 sequence reads: CASSRTGTGVYGYTF. The CDR3 nucleotides are TGTGCCAGCAGTCGGACCGGGACAGGGGTGTATGGCTACACCTTC.

The chain combines TRBV4-1 with TRBJ2-1; 16 positions match TRBD2. J gave up 6 bases and V 4 bases, and 6 bases lay outside the gene matches. Per the germline V gene, CDR1 is MGHRA and CDR2 is YSYEKL. This CDR3 comprises 17 residues. CDR3 in amino acids: CASSRGTSGRGFNEQFF. The CDR3 DNA reads as TGCGCCAGCAGCCGAGGGACTAGCGGGAGGGGATTCAATGAGCAGTTCTTC.

In this sample, this clonotype turned up many times. This sequence joins TRBV29-1 and TRBJ2-1; TRBD1 is a possible D gene (5 bases). This CDR3 region has 15 residues. Germline V lookup: CDR1 SQVTM, CDR2 ANQGSEA. The V and J ends lost 3 bases and 0 bases respectively, with 12 bases between them. The CDR3 DNA reads as TGCAGCGTTGACCAGGGCGGAGCCTCCTACAATGAGCAGTTCTTC. Protein product: CSVDQGGASYNEQFF.